The 26 T cell receptor beta chains below all came from one sample that was sequenced in a study of blood T cell repertoires in COVID-19. TCRdb keeps only in-frame clones here, not all; method: immunoSEQ multiplex PCR. The top ten clones hold about 5.5% of a sample with some 200,000 clones, around 81% of them seen once. Sequenced input: peripheral blood. These receptor sequences come from a woman aged 70-85 years with acute or convalescent COVID-19.

This clone appeared a single time. This rearrangement joins TRBV2 to TRBJ1-1; TRBD1 is a possible D gene (6 bases). The germline V gene encodes CDR1 SNHLY and CDR2 FYNNEI. The CDR3 totals 12 residues. Trimming stripped 8 bases from V and 5 bases from J, with 12 bases between. Here the CDR3 reads CASLPGETEAFF. CDR3 nucleotides: TGTGCCAGCTTACCAGGGGAGACTGAAGCTTTCTTT. The variable domain in full, with the rest retrieved from reference TRBV2 and TRBJ1-1, is EPEVTQTPSHQVTQMGQEVILRCVPISNHLYFYWYRQILGQKVEFLVSFYNNEISEKSEIFDDQFSVERPDGSNFTLKIRSTKLEDSAMYFCASLPGETEAFFGQGTRLTVV.

This clone showed up just once. This chain uses TRBV14 with TRBJ1-6; TRBD1 matches 7 bases. V shed 7 bases and J 7 bases; nucleotides not matched to a gene: 10. The CDR3 is 15 residues long. The V gene's germline CDR1 is SGHDN and CDR2 FVKESK. The CDR3 bases are TGTGCCAGCAACCGACAGGGTTCGTCGAATTCACCCCTCCACTTT. Protein product: CASNRQGSSNSPLHF.

The J gene is TRBJ2-7, the V gene TRBV5-5, with D perhaps TRBD1 (7 bases). Germline V lookup: CDR1 SGHKS, CDR2 YYEKEE (reference sequence). This CDR3 comprises 17 residues. V was cut by 3 bases and J by 6 bases, with 25 bases left in between. The CDR3 here is CASSSGTEGTLLGEQYF. The CDR3 bases are TGTGCCAGCAGCTCCGGGACAGAGGGGACTTTGTTAGGCGAGCAGTACTTC.

Points on this clone: The sample has other DNA sequences that encode this CDR3 too. This chain links TRBV3-1 (or the pseudogene TRBV3-2) with TRBJ2-3, with 8 bases identical to TRBD2. CDR3 size: 16 residues. V gave up 3 bases and J gave up 4 bases; unmatched junction bases: 9. Germline V CDR1 and CDR2: LGHDT, YNNKEL (reference sequence). CDR3 sequence reads: CASSQPGTGGADTQYF. In DNA, the CDR3 is TGTGCCAGCAGCCAGCCCGGGACGGGAGGGGCAGATACGCAGTATTTT.

The rearrangement links TRBV19 to TRBJ2-7; D remains ambiguous. The CDR3 extends over 13 amino acids. Germline assignment: CDR1 LNHDA and CDR2 SQIVND (reference sequence). The V end was cut by 2 bases, the J end by 4 bases, with 9 bases between. For the CDR3, the DNA is TGTGCCAGTAGTATATCCGTAGCTTACGAGCAGTACTTC. It is translated as CASSISVAYEQYF.

The chain recombines TRBV19 with TRBJ2-3, with TRBD2 matching over 10 bases. Losses at the gene ends were 5 bases for V and 0 bases for J; bases not matched to a gene: 5. CDR3 length: 16 amino acids. Per germline, CDR1 LNHDA and CDR2 SQIVND (reference sequence). CDR3 in DNA: TGTGCCAGTAGTCCCGGACTAGCGGCTAGCACAGATACGCAGTATTTT. It specifies CASSPGLAASTDTQYF.

The gene calls are TRBV7-9 and TRBJ2-3, with 12 nucleotides matching TRBD2. V lost 5 bases, J lost 2 bases, and 5 bases stayed unmatched. The CDR3 consists of 16 residues. In germline, CDR1 is SEHNR, CDR2 FQNEAQ (reference sequence). The CDR3 DNA reads as TGTGCCAGCAGCCTGAGGACTAGCGGGACCACAGATACGCAGTATTTT. Translated: CASSLRTSGTTDTQYF.

This chain connects TRBV9 to TRBJ1-3, with 11 bases matching TRBD1. V was pared by 3 bases and J by 7 bases, with 6 bases of the junction left unmatched. The CDR3 totals 15 residues. Per the germline V gene, CDR1 is SGDLS and CDR2 is YYNGEE. The CDR3 loop is CASSATRDRGNTIYF. CDR3 nucleotides: TGTGCCAGCAGCGCTACCCGGGACAGGGGGAACACCATATATTTT.

The chain carries TRBV30 and TRBJ2-5; 9 nucleotides match TRBD1. V gave up 2 bases and J gave up 1 base; unmatched junction bases: 2. The CDR3 runs to 14 residues. The V gene's germline CDR1 is GTSNPN and CDR2 SVGIG (reference sequence). In nucleotides, the CDR3 is TGTGCCTGGAGTCGGGACAGGGTCCAAGAGACCCAGTACTTC. The encoded protein is CAWSRDRVQETQYF.

This clone was seen just once. The chain recombines TRBV6-1 with TRBJ2-1; TRBD2 is a possible D gene (6 bases). The germline V and J ends were trimmed by 3 bases and 14 bases, with 14 bases remaining between them. The CDR3 sequence is 12 residues long. Per germline, CDR1 MNHNS and CDR2 SASEGT. The CDR3: CASSDEGRKEFF. The CDR3 region has the DNA TGTGCCAGCAGTGACGAGGGGAGGAAGGAGTTCTTC.

The chain has TRBV27 and TRBJ2-7, with TRBD2 matching over 8 bases. The CDR3 has 16 residues. Germline CDR1 is MNHEY and CDR2 is SMNVEV (reference sequence). Losses at the gene ends were 6 bases for V and 3 bases for J; bases not matched to a gene: 13. The DNA for the CDR3 is TGTGCCAGCAGCTTTAGCGGGACTACGCTCTTCTACGAGCAGTACTTC. Amino acid sequence: CASSFSGTTLFYEQYF.

V usage is TRBV7-9 and J usage is TRBJ2-3; TRBD2 agrees at 7 bases. Germline-derived CDR1 and CDR2 are SEHNR and FQNEAQ (reference sequence). There are 17 residues in the CDR3. Trimming took 4 bases from V and 6 from J; bases not matched to a gene: 16. CDR3 DNA: TGTGCCAGCAGCTCTCACTCCAGCGGGACGGGGTGGGATACGCAGTATTTT. It yields the protein CASSSHSSGTGWDTQYF.

The rearrangement uses TRBV5-1 and TRBJ1-6; TRBD1 is a possible D gene (6 bases). Between the trimmed V and J ends, which lost 5 bases and 10 bases, there was a span of 16 bases. The germline CDR1 and CDR2 sequences are SGHRS and YFSETQ. The CDR3 extends over 14 amino acids. CDR3 sequence (DNA): TGCGCCAGCAGTAACTGGGGGCAGGGATCACCCCTCCACTTT. It yields the protein CASSNWGQGSPLHF.

The gene calls are TRBV5-1 and TRBJ2-7, with 7 bases identical to TRBD2. Germline assignment: CDR1 SGHRS and CDR2 YFSETQ. This CDR3 contains 14 residues. Germline trimming cut 4 bases from V and 5 bases from J; bases unmatched to any gene: 9. CDR3 nucleotide sequence: TGCGCCAGCAGCCCCCTTCGCGGGAGCGACGAGCAGTACTTC. Protein sequence: CASSPLRGSDEQYF.

The J gene is TRBJ1-6, the V gene TRBV19; 10 bases line up with TRBD1. Germline CDR1 reads LNHDA; CDR2 reads SQIVND (reference sequence). The CDR3 extends over 16 amino acids. V trimming: 5 bases; J trimming: 6 bases; junction bases outside the gene matches: 7. CDR3 DNA sequence: TGTGCCAGTAGTCGCGGGTGGGACAGGGGTAATTCACCCCTCCACTTT. Protein: CASSRGWDRGNSPLHF. Supplemented by reference TRBV19 and TRBJ1-6, the full variable domain reads DGGITQSPKYLFRKEGQNVTLSCEQNLNHDAMYWYRQDPGQGLRLIYYSQIVNDFQKGDIAEGYSVSREKKESFPLTVTSAQKNPTAFYLCASSRGWDRGNSPLHFGNGTRLTVT.

The chain combines TRBV24-1 with TRBJ1-4, with 7 bases aligning to TRBD1. The CDR3 runs to 15 residues. V was clipped by 2 bases and J by 8 bases; unmatched bases: 7. Looked up from germline, CDR1 is KGHDR and CDR2 is SFDVKD. CDR3 coding DNA: TGTGCCACCAGTGATTCAGGCAGGGGGGACGAAAAACTGTTTTTT. This gives the protein CATSDSGRGDEKLFF.

This clone was detected a few times. A read error may produce the germline difference seen at one junction end. The genes are TRBV7-8 and TRBJ2-3; 7 positions agree with TRBD2. This CDR3 is 14 amino acids long. Germline V CDR1 and CDR2: SGHVS, FQNEAQ. CDR3: CASSLGAGADTQYF. CDR3 DNA sequence: TGTGCCAGCAGTTTAGGGGCGGGAGCAGATACGCAGTATTTT. Full variable domain (remainder filled in from reference TRBV7-8 and TRBJ2-3): GAGVSQSPRYKVAKRGQDVALRCDPISGHVSLFWYQQALGQGPEFLTYFQNEAQLDKSGLPSDRFFAERPEGSVSTLKIQRTQQEDSAVYLCASSLGAGADTQYFGPGTRLTVL.

V and J are TRBV5-5 and TRBJ1-3; D gene ambiguous. Germline V gene lookup returns CDR1 SGHKS and CDR2 YYEKEE (reference sequence). The CDR3 length is 15 residues. The V end was cut by 3 bases, the J end by 0 bases, with 10 bases between. The CDR3 DNA sequence: TGTGCCAGCAGCTCCGCACAGACCTCTGGAAACACCATATATTTT. Its translation: CASSSAQTSGNTIYF. The complete variable domain, with remaining parts taken from reference TRBV5-5 and TRBJ1-3, reads DAGVTQSPTHLIKTRGQQVTLRCSPISGHKSVSWYQQVLGQGPQFIFQYYEKEERGRGNFPDRFSARQFPNYSSELNVNALLLGDSALYLCASSSAQTSGNTIYFGEGSWLTVV.

This chain uses TRBV28 with TRBJ1-2, with TRBD1 identical over 8 bases. Unmatched junction bases numbered 8, after V lost 4 bases and J lost 4 bases. The CDR3 length is 15 residues. Germline CDR1 reads MDHEN; CDR2 reads SYDVKM. DNA for the CDR3: TGTGCCAGCAGTTCTCCTACAGGGGGTGCCTATGGCTACACCTTC. Amino acid sequence: CASSSPTGGAYGYTF.

The V and J genes are TRBV5-1 and TRBJ2-2; TRBD1 matches 9 bases. J gave up 4 bases and V 5 bases, and 3 bases lay outside the gene matches. Germline V gives CDR1 SGHRS, CDR2 YFSETQ. The CDR3 runs 14 residues. CDR3: CASRGQGSTGELFF. CDR3 sequence (DNA): TGCGCCAGCAGGGGACAGGGCTCCACCGGGGAGCTGTTTTTT.

This chain joins TRBV29-1 and TRBJ2-1; tentative D call: TRBD2 (6 bases). Between the trimmed V and J ends, which lost 4 bases and 8 bases, there was a span of 9 bases. The CDR3 is 11 amino acids. In germline, CDR1 is SQVTM, CDR2 ANQGSEA. DNA for the CDR3: TGCAGCGTTGTGGGGGGACATGAGCAGTTCTTC. As protein: CSVVGGHEQFF.

The rearrangement links TRBV5-4 to TRBJ1-1; D gene unclear. The germline V gene encodes CDR1 SGHNT and CDR2 YYREEE (reference sequence). There are 14 residues in the CDR3. Trimming took 4 bases from V and 1 from J, leaving 11 bases between them. CDR3 DNA: TGTGCCAGCAGCCAGGCAGGAAAGAACACTGAAGCTTTCTTT. Residues: CASSQAGKNTEAFF.

The chain carries TRBV5-4 and TRBJ2-5; 7 bases are a match to TRBD2. The V gene's germline CDR1 is SGHNT and CDR2 YYREEE (reference sequence). The CDR3 is 15 residues long. The ends lost 4 bases at V and 1 base at J; junction bases unmatched: 7. CDR3 DNA: TGTGCCAGCAGCCCTCGCGGGGGATCCCAAGAGACCCAGTACTTC. Translation: CASSPRGGSQETQYF.

This clone was observed a single time. This chain links TRBV28 with TRBJ2-1, with TRBD2 matching over 14 bases. V dropped 4 bases and J dropped 8; count of bases not matched to a gene: 7. This CDR3 contains 16 residues. Germline CDR1 MDHEN, CDR2 SYDVKM. CDR3 loop: CASSSYGTSGSYEQFF. CDR3 bases: TGTGCCAGCAGTTCTTATGGGACTAGCGGGAGTTATGAGCAGTTCTTC.

J is TRBJ1-4 and V is TRBV6-5, with D possibly matching TRBD1 (5 bases). Germline loops: CDR1 MNHEY, CDR2 SVGAGI. The CDR3 is made up of 13 amino acids. Trimming pared 5 bases from V and 8 bases from J, leaving 12 bases between. CDR3 protein: CASSQGGNEKLFF. CDR3 sequence (DNA): TGTGCCAGCAGTCAGGGTGGTAACGAAAAACTGTTTTTT.

DNA for the CDR3: TGCAGCGTGGAGATTTTGAAAGGGACAGGGGGCAACGAGCAGTACTTC. This codes for CSVEILKGTGGNEQYF. The gene calls are TRBV29-1 and TRBJ2-7; the match to TRBD1 covers 12 bases. Trimming took 6 bases from V and 5 from J; bases not matched to a gene: 14. CDR3 length: 16 residues. Per the germline V gene, CDR1 is SQVTM and CDR2 is ANQGSEA.